The 14 T cell receptor beta chains in this list originate from one sample, sequenced in a study of T cells after yellow fever vaccination. TCRdb independently ran MiXCR on the 5' RACE reads; one entry per CDR3 protein. The data show nearly 350,000 distinct CDR3 sequences, 8% to 9.5% seen once. Specimen: PBMCs, collected approximately 40 days after the first yellow fever vaccination. These receptors all come from a man aged 18-30 years who received the YFV17D yellow fever vaccine.

CDR3: CASSQSLGTQYF. DNA of the CDR3: TGTGCCAGCAGCCAATCTTTGGGTACGCAGTATTTT. The V call is TRBV7-8, the J call TRBJ2-3; D remains ambiguous. V lost 5 bases and J 8 bases, leaving 11 bases between the germline ends. Germline V gene sequence: CDR1 SGHVS, CDR2 FQNEAQ. The CDR3 length is 12 residues.

This clonotype was detected only a few times. The DNA for the CDR3 is TGCAGCGTTTATGGTCCACGCGATTCGGTCTACGAGCAGTACTTC. Encoded protein: CSVYGPRDSVYEQYF. This sequence joins TRBV29-1 and TRBJ2-7; D call uncertain. V lost 5 bases, J lost 3 bases, and 20 bases lay in between. The germline V gene encodes CDR1 SQVTM and CDR2 ANQGSEA. CDR3 length: 15 residues.

The chain recombines TRBV6-2 or TRBV6-3 with TRBJ1-1; TRBD1 might be the D (5 bases). This CDR3 region has 16 residues. The V end was cut by 4 bases, the J end by 5 bases, with 20 bases between. The germline CDR1 and CDR2 sequences are MNHEY and SVGEGT. This CDR3 is CASSWGRSSLGTEAFF. CDR3 nucleotide sequence: TGTGCCAGCAGTTGGGGCCGGTCCAGTCTCGGGACTGAAGCTTTCTTT.

The chain joins TRBV9 to TRBJ2-1; D unclear. Looked up from germline, CDR1 is SGDLS and CDR2 is YYNGEE. The CDR3 is 13 amino acids. Trimming pared 0 bases from V and 8 bases from J, leaving 9 bases between. CDR3: CASSVAPADEQFF. CDR3 DNA: TGTGCCAGCAGCGTAGCTCCCGCCGATGAGCAGTTCTTC.

As to this clonotype: One end of the junction is discordant with germline, which a read error may explain. The CDR3, as DNA: TGTGTCAGCAGCCAGCAGACTAGTTGGGAGACCCAGTACTTC. Translating it yields CVSSQQTSWETQYF. The chain combines TRBV7-2 with TRBJ2-5; D perhaps matches TRBD2 (6 bases). Germline loops: CDR1 SGHTA, CDR2 FQGNSA. The CDR3 runs to 14 residues.

This clonotype has more than one count but fewer than ten. This rearrangement joins TRBV5-4 to TRBJ2-6; perhaps TRBD1 as D (6 bases). Per the germline V gene, CDR1 is SGHNT and CDR2 is YYREEE (reference sequence). The CDR3 has 16 residues. V shed 0 bases and J shed 3 bases, with 10 bases lying between them. The CDR3 spells CASSLEGVDGANVLTF. The CDR3 DNA is TGTGCCAGCAGCTTGGAGGGGGTTGATGGGGCCAACGTCCTGACTTTC.

This chain uses TRBV27 with TRBJ1-4, with 7 bases identical to TRBD1. Per germline, CDR1 MNHEY and CDR2 SMNVEV (reference sequence). This CDR3 has 13 amino acids. Trimming took 8 bases from V and 9 from J; bases not matched to a gene: 9. CDR3 amino acids: CASRPGTVQKLFF. The CDR3 DNA is TGTGCCAGCCGTCCCGGGACAGTTCAAAAACTGTTTTTT.

In regard to this clonotype: This may stem from a read error, because a much larger clone lies one nucleotide away. The chain has TRBV7-9 and TRBJ2-7; possibly TRBD2 for D (6 bases). CDR1 SEHNR and CDR2 FQNEAQ come from the germline V gene (reference sequence). The CDR3 sequence is 12 residues long. DNA of the CDR3: TGTGCCTGCAGCCGCGGGACCCTCGAGCGGTACTTC. This sequence encodes CACSRGTLERYF.

This clonotype was detected a few times. CDR3 nucleotides: TGTGCCAGCAGTTACGGCTCGTACGGGGGCTACACCTTC. It encodes CASSYGSYGGYTF. The rearrangement uses TRBV6-5 and TRBJ1-2; D is unclear. Germline V gives CDR1 MNHEY, CDR2 SVGAGI. The CDR3 is 13 amino acids. Between the trimmed V and J ends, which lost 2 bases and 8 bases, there was a span of 12 bases.

This sequence joins TRBV4-3 and TRBJ2-4, with a weak D call TRBD2 (6 bases). The germline gives CDR1 LGHNA, CDR2 YSLEER. V was shortened by 4 bases and J by 0 bases, with 25 bases between the two germline ends. The CDR3 is 20 amino acids. CDR3 coding DNA: TGCGCCAGCAGCCCCCCCGGGGGTCGATACCGTCCTATAGCCAAAAACATTCAGTACTTC. Protein sequence: CASSPPGGRYRPIAKNIQYF.

The chain uses TRBV6-4 and TRBJ2-1; TRBD1 is a possible D gene (6 bases). Germline V gene sequence: CDR1 MRHNA, CDR2 SNTAGT. Trimming took 6 bases from V and 6 from J, leaving 15 bases between them. The CDR3 loop spans 14 amino acids. CDR3 in amino acids: CASRTMGASNEQFF. The CDR3 DNA is TGTGCCAGCAGAACCATGGGGGCTAGCAATGAGCAGTTCTTC.

The V call is TRBV20-1, the J call TRBJ1-1, with 10 bases fitting TRBD1. The CDR3 has 14 amino acids. The ends lost 5 bases at V and 5 bases at J; junction bases unmatched: 8. Per the germline V gene, CDR1 is DFQATT and CDR2 is SNEGSKA (reference sequence). In DNA, the CDR3 is TGCAGTGCTCCTCGACAGGGGGCGATTACTGAAGCTTTCTTT. It specifies CSAPRQGAITEAFF.

The chain couples TRBV29-1 to TRBJ1-2; D is unresolved. The CDR3 extends over 12 amino acids. Germline V gene lookup returns CDR1 SQVTM and CDR2 ANQGSEA. V lost 4 bases and J lost 3, with 9 bases in between. The CDR3 loop is CSVVYLYYGYTF. DNA for the CDR3: TGCAGCGTTGTTTACCTCTACTATGGCTACACCTTC.

This clonotype was observed a handful of times. This chain joins TRBV28 and TRBJ2-7, with 8 bases fitting TRBD1. The V segment lost 4 bases and the J segment 2 bases; nucleotides outside the gene matches: 4. This CDR3 comprises 14 residues. Germline CDR1 and CDR2: MDHEN and SYDVKM. As DNA, the CDR3 is TGTGCCAGCAGTTACGGACAGGGAACCTACGAGCAGTACGTC. It yields the protein CASSYGQGTYEQYV.